This T cell receptor (beta chain) was documented in a study of cytomegalovirus exposure and HLA in healthy donors. Findings of the study overall: Many donors shared some public TCRs, even though most TCR sequences were rare. High sensitivity and specificity were reportedly achieved when the classifier diagnosed cytomegalovirus status. Associated with cytomegalovirus, according to the listing, were 150 to 200 TCR beta chains.

The CDR3 is 15 amino acids. Germline V CDR1 and CDR2: SGHNT, YYREEE (reference sequence). The V and J ends lost 3 bases and 4 bases, in that order; junction bases with no gene match: 6. Generated by immunoSEQ multiplex PCR, the TCRdb table keeps only in-frame clones and is missing some. This table holds about 160,000 clones, roughly 86% found once. In the case of this clone: Its matching antigen is unknown. Other DNA sequences in this specimen translate into the identical CDR3.

V is TRBV5-4 and J is TRBJ2-1; 8 bases match TRBD1. The clonotype was recovered from a man younger than 30 in good health and CMV-seropositive. What was sequenced was PBMCs. CDR3: CASSSQGAGYNEQFF. CDR3 DNA: TGTGCCAGCAGCTCCCAGGGGGCGGGTTACAATGAGCAGTTCTTC. The full variable domain, with the rest looked up from reference TRBV5-4 and TRBJ2-1, is ETGVTQSPTHLIKTRGQQVTLRCSSQSGHNTVSWYQQALGQGPQFIFQYYREEENGRGNFPPRFSGLQFPNYSSELNVNALELDDSALYLCASSSQGAGYNEQFFGPGTRLTVL.